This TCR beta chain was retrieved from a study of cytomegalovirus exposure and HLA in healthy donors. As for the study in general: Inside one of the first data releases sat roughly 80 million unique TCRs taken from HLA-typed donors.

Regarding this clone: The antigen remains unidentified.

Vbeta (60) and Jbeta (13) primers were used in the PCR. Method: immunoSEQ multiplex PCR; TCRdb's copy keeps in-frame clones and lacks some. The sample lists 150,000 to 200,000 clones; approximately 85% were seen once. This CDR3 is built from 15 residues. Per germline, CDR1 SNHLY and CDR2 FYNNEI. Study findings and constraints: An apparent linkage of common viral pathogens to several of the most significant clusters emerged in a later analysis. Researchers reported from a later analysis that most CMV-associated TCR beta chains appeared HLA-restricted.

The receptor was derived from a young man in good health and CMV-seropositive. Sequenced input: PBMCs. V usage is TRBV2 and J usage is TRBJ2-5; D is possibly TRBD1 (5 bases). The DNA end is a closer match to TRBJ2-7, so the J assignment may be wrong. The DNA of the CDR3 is TGTGCCAGCAGCAGCGACAGCAGTCTTCCCTACGAGCAGTACTTC. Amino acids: CASSSDSSLPYEQYF.